This T cell receptor beta chain derives from a study of OX40 agonist ivuxolimab in advanced cancers. In the study overall: A male proportion of 82.7% was recorded, with mean age roughly 62 years and range about 20 to 85. Two patients with cutaneous melanoma and one with hepatocellular carcinoma, three in total, showed partial responses.

With regard to this clone: Its antigen is unidentified.

Produced via immunoSEQ multiplex PCR; TCRdb's table is partial and in-frame only. The data show approximately 70,000 clones, with around 94% seen just once and around a sixth held by the top ten. CDR1 and CDR2 from the germline V gene are LNHDA and SQIVND (reference sequence). V shed 3 bases and J 3 bases; nucleotides not matched to a gene: 6. The CDR3 runs to 16 residues. Sampling times: baseline, cycle 4 day 1, cycle 7 day 1. Study-wide findings and caveats: Clonal expansion among partial responders at 0.1-3.0 mg/kg ranked near the lowest.

The material was CD4+ or CD8+ T cells sorted from blood, obtained in a trial of the OX40 agonist ivuxolimab. The source is an adult with an advanced solid tumor such as melanoma, head and neck, liver or kidney cancer. V is TRBV19 and J is TRBJ2-1, with TRBD2 matching 9 bases. The CDR3 loop is CASSMALAGFYNEQFF. The CDR3 DNA reads TGTGCCAGTAGTATGGCGCTAGCGGGATTCTACAATGAGCAGTTCTTC.